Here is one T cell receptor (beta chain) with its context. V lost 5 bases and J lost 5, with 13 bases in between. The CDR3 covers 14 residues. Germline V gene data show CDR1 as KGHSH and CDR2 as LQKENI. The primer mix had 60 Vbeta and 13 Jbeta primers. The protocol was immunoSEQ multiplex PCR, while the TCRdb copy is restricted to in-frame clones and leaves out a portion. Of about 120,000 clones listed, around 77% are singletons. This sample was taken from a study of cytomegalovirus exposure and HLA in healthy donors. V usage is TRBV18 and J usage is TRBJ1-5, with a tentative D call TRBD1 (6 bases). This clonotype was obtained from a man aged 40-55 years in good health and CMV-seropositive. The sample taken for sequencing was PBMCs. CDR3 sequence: CASSKDSGDQPQHF. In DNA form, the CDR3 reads TGTGCCAGCTCAAAGGACAGTGGGGATCAGCCCCAGCATTTT.